Each of the 5 T cell receptor beta chains below was sequenced from the same sample in a study of blood T cell repertoires in COVID-19. Using immunoSEQ multiplex PCR, the repertoire was profiled, and TCRdb retains in-frame clones only, with some absent. Counted here are 250,000 or so clones, roughly 89% occurring once; the ten biggest clones make up 0.94%. The sample taken for sequencing was peripheral blood. These receptors were obtained from a woman between 35 and 50 years old who had recovered from COVID-19.

The chain recombines TRBV9 with TRBJ2-7, with a tentative D call TRBD2 (6 bases). The V end lost 0 bases, the J end lost 4 bases, and 11 bases lay between the germline ends. The V gene's germline CDR1 is SGDLS and CDR2 YYNGEE. This CDR3 spans 14 amino acids. CDR3 nucleotide sequence: TGTGCCAGCAGCGTAGGCGGGGTTCCATACGAGCAGTACTTC. Amino acid sequence: CASSVGGVPYEQYF.

This rearrangement joins TRBV5-3 to TRBJ1-5; 10 bases map to TRBD1. TRBV5-3 is identified as an open reading frame with a role that is uncertain. The V and J ends lost 3 bases and 5 bases, in that order; junction bases with no gene match: 11. The CDR3 extends over 17 amino acids. CDR3 in amino acids: CARSSDRQGARDQPQHF. The CDR3, as DNA: TGTGCCAGAAGCTCGGACCGACAGGGGGCCCGGGATCAGCCCCAGCATTTT.

This clone was recorded once. CDR3 bases: TGCGCCAGCAGCTTCGTCGCGTCCTACGAGCAGTACTTC. This gives the protein CASSFVASYEQYF. V gene TRBV5-1 combines with J gene TRBJ2-7, with D uncertain. CDR1 and CDR2 (germline): SGHRS, YFSETQ. The CDR3 is 13 residues long. V lost 2 bases and J lost 1, with 7 bases in between.

V usage is TRBV9 and J usage is TRBJ2-7; D is unresolved. CDR3 length equals 15 residues. V shed 0 bases and J shed 0 bases, with 10 bases lying between them. Per the germline V gene, CDR1 is SGDLS and CDR2 is YYNGEE. The chain's CDR3 is CASSVVPESSYEQYF. The CDR3 bases are TGTGCCAGCAGCGTAGTTCCGGAGAGCTCCTACGAGCAGTACTTC.

The V call is TRBV9, the J call TRBJ2-5; possible D gene TRBD2, 6 bases. The CDR3 has 14 residues. The germline gives CDR1 SGDLS, CDR2 YYNGEE. Trimming stripped 3 bases from V and 5 bases from J, with 14 bases between. In nucleotides, the CDR3 is TGTGCCAGCAGCGAGGGACTCCAATCTGAGACCCAGTACTTC. It codes for CASSEGLQSETQYF.